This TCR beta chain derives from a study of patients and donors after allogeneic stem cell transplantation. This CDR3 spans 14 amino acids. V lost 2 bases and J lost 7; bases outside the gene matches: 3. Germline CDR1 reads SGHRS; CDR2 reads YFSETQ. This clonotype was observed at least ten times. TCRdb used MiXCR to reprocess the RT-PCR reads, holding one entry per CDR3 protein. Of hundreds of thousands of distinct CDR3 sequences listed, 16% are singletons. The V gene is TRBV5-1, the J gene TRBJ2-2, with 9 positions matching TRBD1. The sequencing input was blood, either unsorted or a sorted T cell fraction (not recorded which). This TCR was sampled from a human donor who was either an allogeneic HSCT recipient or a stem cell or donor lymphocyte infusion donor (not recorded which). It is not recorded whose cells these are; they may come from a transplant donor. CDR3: CASSFGTGSGELFF. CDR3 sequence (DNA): TGCGCCAGCAGCTTCGGGACAGGGAGCGGGGAGCTGTTTTTT.